Each of the 29 T cell receptor beta chains below was sequenced from the same sample in a study of control samples from healthy donors and cancer patients. The table came from immunoSEQ multiplex PCR; TCRdb's copy has only in-frame clones and leaves some out. The data hold some 140,000 clones, with roughly 92% observed a single time. The material sequenced was blood. Every receptor here comes from a man aged 25-45 years in good health.

CDR3 DNA sequence: TGTGCCACCAGCAGAGATCCTATTAGCGGACAGTTCTTC. It translates to CATSRDPISGQFF. V gene TRBV15 combines with J gene TRBJ2-1, with D perhaps matching TRBD2 (6 bases). The V end lost 0 bases, the J end lost 13 bases, and 13 bases lay between the germline ends. Germline V gene lookup returns CDR1 LNHNV and CDR2 YYDKDF (reference sequence). This CDR3 has 13 residues.

The genes are TRBV20-1 and TRBJ2-3, with D perhaps being TRBD1 or TRBD2 (5 bases each). Germline V gene sequence: CDR1 DFQATT, CDR2 SNEGSKA (reference sequence). The CDR3 sequence is 13 residues long. Trimming shortened V by 3 bases and J by 6 bases, and 13 bases separated the two germline ends. CDR3 nucleotide sequence: TGCAGTGCTAGTGGGGACGGCGCCGATACGCAGTATTTT. This encodes CSASGDGADTQYF.

The chain joins TRBV15 to TRBJ2-3, with 8 bases matching TRBD2. This CDR3 contains 17 residues. The V segment lost 5 bases and the J segment 4 bases; nucleotides outside the gene matches: 14. The germline gives CDR1 LNHNV, CDR2 YYDKDF (reference sequence). This CDR3 reads CATSEQTSGRGPDTQYF. The DNA for the CDR3 is TGTGCCACCAGCGAGCAAACAAGCGGGAGAGGGCCAGATACGCAGTATTTT.

The V gene is TRBV18, the J gene TRBJ2-5, with 9 bases aligning to TRBD1. Looked up from germline, CDR1 is KGHSH and CDR2 is LQKENI. The CDR3 contains 16 residues. V lost 5 bases and J lost 2; bases outside the gene matches: 9. The CDR3 region is CASSSSTGGVQETQYF. The CDR3 region has the DNA TGTGCCAGCTCATCCTCGACAGGGGGTGTTCAAGAGACCCAGTACTTC.

The genes are TRBV18 and TRBJ2-7; 7 positions agree with TRBD1. The CDR3 is made up of 15 amino acids. V trimming: 3 bases; J trimming: 5 bases; junction bases outside the gene matches: 10. Germline CDR1 reads KGHSH; CDR2 reads LQKENI. CDR3 in DNA: TGTGCCAGCTCACCCTTTCCAGGGGGAGTGGACGAGCAGTACTTC. It yields the protein CASSPFPGGVDEQYF.

V usage is TRBV3-1 (or the pseudogene TRBV3-2) and J usage is TRBJ2-1; D remains ambiguous. The germline gives CDR1 LGHDT, CDR2 YNNKEL (reference sequence). Trimming shortened V by 0 bases and J by 8 bases, and 14 bases separated the two germline ends. The CDR3 length is 15 residues. The CDR3 loop reads CASSQEGQLWDEQFF. CDR3 bases: TGTGCCAGCAGCCAAGAGGGCCAGCTTTGGGATGAGCAGTTCTTC.

The CDR3 protein is CASSLDLAGGPSWQETQYF. For the CDR3, the DNA is TGTGCCAGCAGCTTAGATCTAGCGGGAGGGCCCTCGTGGCAAGAGACCCAGTACTTC. This sequence joins TRBV7-8 and TRBJ2-5, with 12 bases identical to TRBD2. With 1 base clipped from V and 2 bases from J, the junction kept 11 bases outside the gene matches. The germline V gene encodes CDR1 SGHVS and CDR2 FQNEAQ. This CDR3 has 19 residues.

The rearrangement links TRBV5-4 to TRBJ2-5, with 7 bases that match TRBD1. The trim removed 6 bases at V and 3 bases at J, leaving 11 bases unmatched. The germline CDR1 and CDR2 sequences are SGHNT and YYREEE (reference sequence). This CDR3 spans 15 amino acids. The CDR3, as DNA: TGTGCCAGCACCTCGAACCGGGACAGTAAAGAGACCCAGTACTTC. Translation: CASTSNRDSKETQYF.

The chain recombines TRBV5-5 with TRBJ2-3; D call uncertain. The length of the CDR3 is 12 residues. V lost 2 bases, J lost 0 bases, and 1 base lay in between. Germline-derived CDR1 and CDR2 are SGHKS and YYEKEE (reference sequence). This CDR3 is CASSFSTDTQYF. DNA of the CDR3: TGTGCCAGCAGCTTTAGCACAGATACGCAGTATTTT.

This clone showed up just once. The chain has TRBV9 and TRBJ2-7; no clear D. V was shortened by 3 bases and J by 0 bases, with 7 bases between the two germline ends. This CDR3 has 13 residues. In germline, CDR1 is SGDLS, CDR2 YYNGEE. The chain's CDR3 is CASSAQGSYEQYF. CDR3 nucleotide sequence: TGTGCCAGCAGCGCCCAAGGCTCCTACGAGCAGTACTTC. The variable domain in full, completed from reference TRBV9 and TRBJ2-7, reads DSGVTQTPKHLITATGQRVTLRCSPRSGDLSVYWYQQSLDQGLQFLIQYYNGEERAKGNILERFSAQQFPDLHSELNLSSLELGDSALYFCASSAQGSYEQYFGPGTRLTVT.

This clone has just one count. This sequence joins TRBV6-5 and TRBJ1-2; 7 bases are shared with TRBD1. CDR3 length: 14 residues. The ends lost 0 bases at V and 8 bases at J; junction bases unmatched: 6. Germline lookup yields CDR1 MNHEY and CDR2 SVGAGI. This CDR3 reads CASSYSPTGRGYTF. For the CDR3, the DNA is TGTGCCAGCAGTTACTCGCCGACAGGGAGAGGCTACACCTTC.

The genes are TRBV2 and TRBJ2-1; D may be TRBD1 or TRBD2 (5 bases each). The CDR3 is made up of 11 amino acids. Germline V gene lookup returns CDR1 SNHLY and CDR2 FYNNEI. V gave up 11 bases and J gave up 12 bases, with 17 bases separating them. The CDR3 coding sequence is TGTGCCCTCCGGGACCCCCGGGGGCAGTTCTTC. Protein: CALRDPRGQFF. Full variable domain (remainder filled in from reference TRBV2 and TRBJ2-1): EPEVTQTPSHQVTQMGQEVILRCVPISNHLYFYWYRQILGQKVEFLVSFYNNEISEKSEIFDDQFSVERPDGSNFTLKIRSTKLEDSAMYFCALRDPRGQFFGPGTRLTVL.

The chain links TRBV27 to TRBJ2-5; D not resolved. There are 12 residues in the CDR3. The V end was cut by 2 bases, the J end by 5 bases, with 6 bases between. Germline lookup yields CDR1 MNHEY and CDR2 SMNVEV (reference sequence). The CDR3 region is CASSLNTETQYF. In nucleotides, the CDR3 is TGTGCCAGCAGTTTAAATACTGAGACCCAGTACTTC.

The rearrangement uses TRBV6-4 and TRBJ2-1, with 10 bases that match TRBD2. In germline, CDR1 is MRHNA, CDR2 SNTAGT. The CDR3 totals 14 residues. With 4 bases clipped from V and 10 bases from J, the junction kept 7 bases outside the gene matches. This CDR3 is CASSGDLTSGEQFF. CDR3 sequence (DNA): TGTGCCAGCAGTGGGGACTTGACTAGCGGGGAGCAGTTCTTC.

This chain connects TRBV30 to TRBJ1-6; the match to TRBD1 covers 8 bases. The J segment lost 9 bases and the V segment lost 0 bases, leaving 7 bases of the junction unmatched. Germline loops: CDR1 GTSNPN, CDR2 SVGIG (reference sequence). The CDR3 covers 15 residues. This chain's CDR3 is CAWSVSTGGRSPLHF. Written as DNA, the CDR3 is TGTGCCTGGAGTGTATCTACAGGGGGTCGTTCACCCCTCCACTTT.

The chain recombines TRBV15 with TRBJ2-1; weak D call: TRBD2 (7 bases). V shed 5 bases and J shed 6 bases, with 20 bases lying between them. The length of the CDR3 is 16 residues. Per germline, CDR1 LNHNV and CDR2 YYDKDF (reference sequence). The CDR3 DNA is TGTGCCACCAGCGGGGGGGGGCTAGCGGAAATCAATGAGCAGTTCTTC. Protein: CATSGGGLAEINEQFF.

This chain connects TRBV6-5 to TRBJ1-2, with D perhaps TRBD1 (5 bases). Per germline, CDR1 MNHEY and CDR2 SVGAGI. V was cut by 11 bases and J by 8 bases, with 27 bases left in between. The CDR3 is made up of 15 amino acids. The CDR3 loop reads CACSVTQGSLWGYTF. In nucleotides, the CDR3 is TGTGCCTGTTCCGTTACTCAGGGATCGTTGTGGGGCTACACCTTC.

This clone was picked up one time. This chain joins TRBV18 and TRBJ1-1; D remains ambiguous. Germline V CDR1 and CDR2: KGHSH, LQKENI. V lost 0 bases, J lost 11 bases, and 13 bases lay in between. The CDR3 totals 13 residues. The CDR3 DNA sequence: TGTGCCAGCTCACCACCGGTCGCCCCAAGGGCTTTCTTT. The encoded protein is CASSPPVAPRAFF.

This clone came up once. CDR3 residues: CASRDAGELFF. In DNA, the CDR3 is TGTGCCAGCAGGGACGCCGGGGAGCTGTTTTTT. V is TRBV3-1 (or the pseudogene TRBV3-2) and J is TRBJ2-2; D is unclear. The CDR3 is 11 amino acids. CDR1 LGHDT and CDR2 YNNKEL come from the germline V gene (reference sequence). V lost 6 bases and J lost 6, with 5 bases in between.

The J gene is TRBJ2-1, the V gene TRBV7-2; either TRBD1 or TRBD2 may fit D (5 bases each). V was shortened by 4 bases and J by 8 bases, with 18 bases between the two germline ends. CDR1 and CDR2 (germline): SGHTA, FQGNSA. The CDR3 is 15 amino acids. CDR3 amino acids: CASSWGRAYRDEQFF. The CDR3 bases are TGTGCCAGCAGCTGGGGACGAGCCTATCGGGATGAGCAGTTCTTC. The variable domain in full, completed from reference TRBV7-2 and TRBJ2-1, reads GAGVSQSPSNKVTEKGKDVELRCDPISGHTALYWYRQSLGQGLEFLIYFQGNSAPDKSGLPSDRFSAERTGGSVSTLTIQRTQQEDSAVYLCASSWGRAYRDEQFFGPGTRLTVL.

This chain connects TRBV3-1 (or the pseudogene TRBV3-2) to TRBJ2-4, with 7 bases lining up with TRBD2. The trim removed 6 bases at V and 6 bases at J, leaving 5 bases unmatched. CDR1 LGHDT and CDR2 YNNKEL come from the germline V gene (reference sequence). The CDR3 has 13 amino acids. CDR3 in DNA: TGTGCCAGCAGACGCGGGGGTAGAAACATTCAGTACTTC. Amino acids: CASRRGGRNIQYF.

The chain uses TRBV5-1 and TRBJ1-5; TRBD1 is a possible D gene (5 bases). V was cut by 0 bases and J by 6 bases, with 13 bases left in between. This CDR3 has 15 residues. Germline-derived CDR1 and CDR2 are SGHRS and YFSETQ. CDR3 DNA: TGCGCCAGCAGCTTGGAAGGGACCGGAGGTCAGCCCCAGCATTTT. Translating it yields CASSLEGTGGQPQHF.

This rearrangement joins TRBV5-6 to TRBJ1-2; 9 bases are shared with TRBD1. The CDR3 has 15 amino acids. Germline CDR1 is SGHDT and CDR2 is YYEEEE. Unmatched junction bases numbered 10, after V lost 7 bases and J lost 3 bases. DNA for the CDR3: TGTGCCAGCCGAGAGACAGGGGGACGGGACTATGGCTACACCTTC. This encodes CASRETGGRDYGYTF. The variable domain in full, with the rest retrieved from reference TRBV5-6 and TRBJ1-2, is DAGVTQSPTHLIKTRGQQVTLRCSPKSGHDTVSWYQQALGQGPQFIFQYYEEEERQRGNFPDRFSGHQFPNYSSELNVNALLLGDSALYLCASRETGGRDYGYTFGSGTRLTVV.

V and J are TRBV10-2 and TRBJ2-7; the D gene is possibly TRBD2 (5 bases). The germline gives CDR1 WSHSY, CDR2 SAAADI. The V end was cut by 5 bases, the J end by 2 bases, with 16 bases between. The CDR3 spans 15 residues. The DNA for the CDR3 is TGCGCCAGCAGTCTCTCCGGGATTTCTGCCTACGAGCAGTACTTC. Amino acid sequence: CASSLSGISAYEQYF.

The chain is built from TRBV30 and TRBJ1-2; D unclear. The CDR3 totals 13 residues. Germline V gene lookup returns CDR1 GTSNPN and CDR2 SVGIG (reference sequence). Trimming pared 0 bases from V and 2 bases from J, leaving 7 bases between. In DNA, the CDR3 is TGTGCCTGGAGTGTCCTGGTCAACTATGGCTACACCTTC. Translated, it gives CAWSVLVNYGYTF.

This clone was counted a single time. The chain employs TRBV2 and TRBJ1-1; D unresolved. The CDR3 spans 14 residues. V gave up 4 bases and J gave up 4 bases, with 13 bases separating them. Germline assignment: CDR1 SNHLY and CDR2 FYNNEI. CDR3: CASSGTVVSTEAFF. CDR3 nucleotide sequence: TGTGCCAGCAGTGGTACGGTAGTTAGCACTGAAGCTTTCTTT.

This chain connects TRBV5-4 to TRBJ2-7; D ambiguous. The CDR3 length is 12 residues. Trimming took 0 bases from V and 4 from J, leaving 5 bases between them. Germline assignment: CDR1 SGHNT and CDR2 YYREEE (reference sequence). The CDR3 bases are TGTGCCAGCAGCTTGGGGGGATACGAGCAGTACTTC. Its protein product is CASSLGGYEQYF.

The chain is built from TRBV6-5 and TRBJ2-7, with TRBD1 matching over 9 bases. Looked up from germline, CDR1 is MNHEY and CDR2 is SVGAGI. This CDR3 spans 12 amino acids. Trimming cost V 5 bases and J 12 bases; bases outside gene matches: 8. The CDR3 nucleotides read TGTGCCAGCAGTCGGGACAGGGAAATCCCGTACTTC. Its translation is CASSRDREIPYF.

To note about this clone: One end of the junction is discordant with germline, which a read error may explain. The rearrangement joins TRBV7-7 to TRBJ2-2, with D perhaps being TRBD1 or TRBD2 (5 bases each). Germline V CDR1 and CDR2: SSHAT, FNYEAQ (reference sequence). The CDR3 sequence is 16 residues long. The CDR3 DNA reads as TGTGCTAGCAGCTTAGACGGGACCCTCACCACCGGGGAGCTGTTTTTT. Encoded protein: CASSLDGTLTTGELFF.